The following is a T cell receptor (beta chain) sequence with its context. The antigen is not known. Germline V gene data show CDR1 as SGHRS and CDR2 as YFSETQ. This CDR3 has 15 residues. Trimming pared 0 bases from V and 2 bases from J, leaving 11 bases between. The sample comes from a study of cytomegalovirus exposure and HLA in healthy donors. Findings and caveats of the study: Most TCRs appeared rarely, but some public TCRs recurred in many donors.

PCR was performed using 60 Vbeta and 13 Jbeta primers. The protocol was immunoSEQ multiplex PCR, while the TCRdb copy is restricted to in-frame clones and leaves out a portion. Among 40,000 to 55,000 clones listed, about 81% were seen once. This clonotype was sampled from a boy aged 5-17 years in good health and CMV-seropositive. The sequenced sample was PBMCs. V and J are TRBV5-1 and TRBJ2-5; no reliable D call. The CDR3 DNA reads TGCGCCAGCAGCTTGGGTACGGTAGCTCAAGAGACCCAGTACTTC. It specifies CASSLGTVAQETQYF.